This entry lists 31 T cell receptor beta chains sequenced from one sample in a study of T cells after yellow fever vaccination. TCRdb processed the 5' RACE reads anew with MiXCR; each CDR3 protein has one entry. Here the sample spans 450,000 to 600,000 distinct CDR3 sequences, 13% being singletons. The sample in question was PBMCs, obtained on the day of the yellow fever booster vaccination. Receptors originate from a man aged 25-45 years who received the YFV17D yellow fever vaccine.

The chain has TRBV14 and TRBJ2-3, with TRBD2 as a possible D gene (5 bases). The CDR3 loop spans 15 amino acids. V was pared by 0 bases and J by 5 bases, with 12 bases between. In germline, CDR1 is SGHDN, CDR2 FVKESK. CDR3 DNA: TGTGCCAGCAGCCAAGAGGAAGGAGGACTAGATACGCAGTATTTT. It specifies CASSQEEGGLDTQYF.

This clonotype was seen a handful of times. This chain joins TRBV14 and TRBJ2-5; 8 bases align to TRBD2. CDR3 length: 13 amino acids. The germline V gene encodes CDR1 SGHDN and CDR2 FVKESK. The V gene end was trimmed by 4 bases and the J gene end by 5 bases; junction bases not matched to a gene: 3. This CDR3 is CASSRGLDETQYF. The DNA of the CDR3 is TGTGCCAGCAGCCGGGGACTAGACGAGACCCAGTACTTC.

Remarks on this clonotype: A much larger clone is a single base away; this may be a read error. The V gene is TRBV6-5, the J gene TRBJ2-2; maybe TRBD1 (7 bases). CDR3 length: 12 residues. Germline CDR1 and CDR2: MNHEY and SVGAGI. Trimming removed 7 bases at V and 9 bases at J, with 12 bases between. The CDR3 loop is CASTGGTRELFF. CDR3 DNA sequence: TGTGCCAGCACAGGGGGGACCAGGGAGCTGTTTTTT.

The rearrangement joins TRBV20-1 to TRBJ2-1, with D perhaps given as TRBD1 or TRBD2 (5 bases each). This CDR3 region has 17 residues. CDR1 and CDR2 from the germline V gene are DFQATT and SNEGSKA (reference sequence). V lost 1 base to trimming and J lost 3 bases, with 19 bases between them. CDR3 DNA: TGCAGTGCTAGAGTAGCTGGGGGTCAGGCGGGCTACAATGAGCAGTTCTTC. Protein product: CSARVAGGQAGYNEQFF.

The rearrangement uses TRBV15 and TRBJ1-4; D is unresolved. Looked up from germline, CDR1 is LNHNV and CDR2 is YYDKDF (reference sequence). CDR3 size: 11 residues. The ends were cut back, 4 bases at V and 12 bases at J, with 9 bases in the middle. CDR3 sequence reads: CATSTGLELFF. DNA of the CDR3: TGTGCCACCAGCACCGGACTTGAACTGTTTTTT.

J is TRBJ2-1 and V is TRBV29-1; D is unclear. Trimming cost V 1 base and J 9 bases, with 7 bases left between them. Germline V lookup: CDR1 SQVTM, CDR2 ANQGSEA. The CDR3 is 11 residues long. The CDR3 sequence: CSVEVVGEQFF. The CDR3 DNA sequence: TGCAGCGTTGAAGTCGTGGGTGAGCAGTTCTTC.

This clonotype occurred a few times. The chain joins TRBV2 to TRBJ2-2; the D is unclear. The CDR3 runs to 14 residues. Germline V gives CDR1 SNHLY, CDR2 FYNNEI. V dropped 6 bases and J dropped 1 base, with 9 bases sitting between them. The chain's CDR3 is CASRRLGNTGELFF. The CDR3 DNA sequence: TGTGCCAGCAGGCGGTTGGGGAACACCGGGGAGCTGTTTTTT.

The chain carries TRBV5-1 and TRBJ2-2; 9 positions match TRBD2. Germline V gene sequence: CDR1 SGHRS, CDR2 YFSETQ. V was pared by 4 bases and J by 5 bases, with 6 bases of the junction left unmatched. This CDR3 has 15 residues. The CDR3 region is CASSQLAGVTGELFF. CDR3 sequence (DNA): TGCGCCAGCAGCCAACTAGCGGGCGTAACCGGGGAGCTGTTTTTT. Together with reference TRBV5-1 and TRBJ2-2, the CDR3 gives the full variable domain: KAGVTQTPRYLIKTRGQQVTLSCSPISGHRSVSWYQQTPGQGLQFLFEYFSETQRNKGNFPGRFSGRQFSNSRSEMNVSTLELGDSALYLCASSQLAGVTGELFFGEGSRLTVL.

This sequence joins TRBV19 and TRBJ2-5, with D perhaps matching TRBD2 (6 bases). Germline V gives CDR1 LNHDA, CDR2 SQIVND (reference sequence). V lost 5 bases and J 2 bases, leaving 12 bases between the germline ends. The CDR3 consists of 14 residues. The CDR3 is CASSSKTRQETQYF. CDR3 DNA sequence: TGTGCCAGTAGTTCCAAGACTAGGCAAGAGACCCAGTACTTC. Combining the CDR3 with reference TRBV19 and TRBJ2-5 gives the whole variable domain DGGITQSPKYLFRKEGQNVTLSCEQNLNHDAMYWYRQDPGQGLRLIYYSQIVNDFQKGDIAEGYSVSREKKESFPLTVTSAQKNPTAFYLCASSSKTRQETQYFGPGTRLLVL.

The V call is TRBV20-1, the J call TRBJ2-5; 10 bases are a match to TRBD1. The CDR3 consists of 17 residues. CDR1 is DFQATT, CDR2 SNEGSKA, per germline (reference sequence). V lost 6 bases to trimming and J lost 5 bases; unmatched junction nucleotides: 18. CDR3 nucleotide sequence: TGCAGTGCCATGGACAGGGGGAAGGGGGGCGTGGGGGAGACCCAGTACTTC. As protein: CSAMDRGKGGVGETQYF.

The sample holds a few counts of this clonotype. This chain links TRBV10-1 with TRBJ2-7; D unclear. The CDR3 loop spans 14 amino acids. Trimming removed 0 bases at V and 0 bases at J, with 6 bases between. Germline V lookup: CDR1 WNHNN, CDR2 SYGVQD (reference sequence). CDR3 region: CASSESGSSYEQYF. The CDR3 DNA reads TGCGCCAGCAGTGAGTCGGGAAGCTCCTACGAGCAGTACTTC.

This rearrangement joins TRBV20-1 to TRBJ2-3; D perhaps matches TRBD2 (6 bases). The length of the CDR3 is 14 residues. Germline CDR1 and CDR2: DFQATT and SNEGSKA (reference sequence). CDR3 bases: TGCAGCGGGGCGCGGGACTTCCTCACAGATACGCAGTATTTT. Amino acids: CSGARDFLTDTQYF.

This clonotype was seen only a few times. This chain connects TRBV6-5 to TRBJ2-5, with a tentative D call TRBD2 (5 bases). V dropped 0 bases and J dropped 4 bases, with 15 bases sitting between them. The CDR3 spans 16 residues. Looked up from germline, CDR1 is MNHEY and CDR2 is SVGAGI. Written as DNA, the CDR3 is TGTGCCAGCAGTTACTCAGGGATCGGGGTGGGAGAGACCCAGTACTTC. Translation: CASSYSGIGVGETQYF.

The V gene is TRBV3-1, the J gene TRBJ1-2; D gene uncertain. V lost 4 bases to trimming and J lost 4 bases, with 7 bases between them. The CDR3 is made up of 12 amino acids. Germline V gene sequence: CDR1 LGHDT, CDR2 YNNKEL (reference sequence). The CDR3 is CASSLHTYGYTF. The CDR3 region has the DNA TGTGCCAGCAGCCTCCATACCTATGGCTACACCTTC.

The gene calls are TRBV18 and TRBJ2-4; D is possibly TRBD1 (5 bases). CDR1 KGHSH and CDR2 LQKENI come from the germline V gene. The CDR3 is 16 amino acids. V was pared by 3 bases and J by 5 bases, with 17 bases between. The CDR3 nucleotides are TGTGCCAGCTCACCGACAGTCAACCAGGGTCAAAACATTCAGTACTTC. Its protein is CASSPTVNQGQNIQYF.

V gene TRBV19 combines with J gene TRBJ2-2, with 11 bases identical to TRBD2. Germline CDR1 LNHDA, CDR2 SQIVND (reference sequence). The ends lost 1 base at V and 4 bases at J; junction bases unmatched: 2. The CDR3 is made up of 16 amino acids. The CDR3 sequence is CASSIGLAGPTGELFF. The CDR3 DNA reads as TGTGCCAGTAGTATAGGACTAGCGGGACCCACCGGGGAGCTGTTTTTT.

V and J are TRBV27 and TRBJ2-1, with D possibly TRBD1 on 7 matching bases. CDR3 length: 15 amino acids. The V and J ends lost 3 bases and 8 bases respectively, with 17 bases between them. The germline gives CDR1 MNHEY, CDR2 SMNVEV (reference sequence). The CDR3 DNA is TGTGCCAGCAGTTTTGAGGCGGCAGGGGGGCATGAGCAGTTCTTC. It is translated as CASSFEAAGGHEQFF.

This rearrangement joins TRBV12-3 or TRBV12-4 to TRBJ2-5; D tentatively reads TRBD1 or TRBD2 (5 bases each). CDR3 size: 13 residues. V was trimmed by 5 bases and J by 5 bases, leaving 12 bases between them. The CDR3 region is CASSPDSGETQYF. The DNA for the CDR3 is TGTGCCAGCAGTCCGGACTCAGGGGAGACCCAGTACTTC.

This clonotype was detected a few times. The V gene is TRBV19, the J gene TRBJ2-2; either TRBD1 or TRBD2 may fit D (5 bases each). The CDR3 is made up of 16 amino acids. Trimming removed 5 bases from V and 7 bases from J, with 20 bases in between. Germline values: CDR1 LNHDA, CDR2 SQIVND (reference sequence). The CDR3 sequence is CASSLSGDVGVGELFF. The CDR3 bases are TGTGCCAGTAGTCTCTCCGGGGACGTAGGCGTCGGGGAGCTGTTTTTT.

The chain uses TRBV5-6 and TRBJ2-4, with D unresolved. This CDR3 is 16 amino acids long. Germline assignment: CDR1 SGHDT and CDR2 YYEEEE. V gave up 5 bases and J gave up 0 bases, with 15 bases separating them. In DNA, the CDR3 is TGTGCCAGCAGATCCTCAGTGGGCATAGCCAAAAACATTCAGTACTTC. It encodes CASRSSVGIAKNIQYF.

V usage is TRBV20-1 and J usage is TRBJ2-5, with D perhaps matching TRBD2 (6 bases). This CDR3 comprises 14 residues. Germline lookup yields CDR1 DFQATT and CDR2 SNEGSKA (reference sequence). V lost 3 bases to trimming and J lost 3 bases, with 14 bases between them. For the CDR3, the DNA is TGCAGTGCTAGGCGGGGCCTCGGGGAAGAGACCCAGTACTTC. Protein sequence: CSARRGLGEETQYF.

This clonotype occurred a few times. This chain uses TRBV11-2 with TRBJ2-5; D ambiguous. In germline, CDR1 is SGHAT, CDR2 FQNNGV. CDR3 length: 14 residues. V shed 3 bases and J shed 2 bases, with 10 bases lying between them. CDR3 amino acids: CASSLGIAQETQYF. The CDR3 DNA sequence: TGTGCCAGCAGCTTGGGGATCGCACAAGAGACCCAGTACTTC.

This clonotype showed up just a few times. The V call is TRBV30, the J call TRBJ1-2, with D uncertain. This CDR3 comprises 13 residues. Trimming removed 5 bases at V and 4 bases at J, with 14 bases between. Per the germline V gene, CDR1 is GTSNPN and CDR2 is SVGIG (reference sequence). The DNA for the CDR3 is TGTGCCTGGGTACAGACTATGGGCTATGGCTACACCTTC. This codes for CAWVQTMGYGYTF. The entire variable domain, with the rest obtained from reference TRBV30 and TRBJ1-2, is as follows: SQTIHQWPATLVQPVGSPLSLECTVEGTSNPNLYWYRQAAGRGLQLLFYSVGIGQISSEVPQNLSASRPQDRQFILSSKKLLLSDSGFYLCAWVQTMGYGYTFGSGTRLTVV.

The chain carries TRBV28 and TRBJ2-1; TRBD1 matches 10 bases. Germline lookup yields CDR1 MDHEN and CDR2 SYDVKM. There are 17 residues in the CDR3. V dropped 2 bases and J dropped 6; count of bases not matched to a gene: 10. CDR3 amino acids: CASSLEEGQGDPNEQFF. The DNA of the CDR3 is TGTGCCAGCAGTTTAGAGGAAGGACAGGGGGACCCCAATGAGCAGTTCTTC.

Comments on this clonotype: The junction shows a germline mismatch at one end, possibly a read error. This rearrangement joins TRBV20-1 to TRBJ2-5; D gene uncertain. The CDR3 consists of 15 residues. Germline V CDR1 and CDR2: DFQATT, SNEGSKA (reference sequence). CDR3 protein: CCARDLRNSQETQYF. The CDR3 DNA sequence: TGCTGTGCTAGAGATCTGAGGAATAGTCAAGAGACCCAGTACTTC.

In its sample, this clonotype was seen once. The V and J genes are TRBV7-2 and TRBJ2-3, with D unresolved. The germline gives CDR1 SGHTA, CDR2 FQGNSA. The CDR3 length is 12 residues. Trimming pared 4 bases from V and 8 bases from J, leaving 10 bases between. For the CDR3, the DNA is TGTGCCAGCAGCTCAGTTGCAGGTACGCAGTATTTT. Translation gives CASSSVAGTQYF.

This clonotype was counted only a few times. V is TRBV12-3 or TRBV12-4 and J is TRBJ1-3, with D perhaps TRBD1 (5 bases). The CDR3 is made up of 12 amino acids. V lost 6 bases to trimming and J lost 8 bases, with 11 bases between them. DNA for the CDR3: TGTGCCAGCAGCGACGACAGTTACACCATATATTTT. Translated: CASSDDSYTIYF.

This clonotype has more than one count but fewer than ten. The chain combines TRBV30 with TRBJ2-3, with 10 positions matching TRBD2. With V trimmed by 3 bases and J by 4 bases, 13 bases remained unmatched. CDR1 and CDR2 (germline): GTSNPN, SVGIG (reference sequence). The CDR3 sequence is 17 residues long. CDR3 protein: CAWRSPDRTSGPDTQYF. DNA of the CDR3: TGTGCCTGGAGGTCCCCCGACCGGACTAGCGGCCCAGATACGCAGTATTTT.

The chain combines TRBV5-1 with TRBJ2-7, with TRBD1 identical over 9 bases. From germline, CDR1 is SGHRS and CDR2 YFSETQ. V lost 1 base to trimming and J lost 5 bases; unmatched junction nucleotides: 7. The CDR3 spans 15 residues. In DNA form, the CDR3 reads TGCGCCAGCAGCTTGAGTGGGACAGGGAACCACGAGCAGTACTTC. Protein product: CASSLSGTGNHEQYF.

The rearrangement joins TRBV20-1 to TRBJ1-2; D possibly corresponds to TRBD1 (5 bases). Per the germline V gene, CDR1 is DFQATT and CDR2 is SNEGSKA (reference sequence). V was shortened by 7 bases and J by 12 bases, with 12 bases between the two germline ends. The CDR3 extends over 9 amino acids. The CDR3 coding sequence is TGCAGTGTCAATCAGGGACACACCTTC. Protein sequence: CSVNQGHTF.

This clonotype was detected a few times. The genes are TRBV7-6 and TRBJ2-1; no firm D call. This CDR3 region has 14 residues. Trimming removed 5 bases from V and 6 bases from J, with 14 bases in between. CDR1 is SGHVS, CDR2 FNYEAQ, per germline. The CDR3: CASSPLIGVNEQFF. As DNA, the CDR3 is TGTGCCAGCAGCCCCCTGATAGGCGTCAATGAGCAGTTCTTC.